This T cell receptor beta chain came from a study of blood T cells in healthy people across ages. Notes on the study in general: Estimated diversity across one million T cells was deemed an underestimate.

As for this clonotype: Antigen: not known.

The germline CDR1 and CDR2 sequences are MNHEY and SMNVEV (reference sequence). This CDR3 is 23 amino acids long. V lost 5 bases and J lost 9, with 44 bases in between. A J-beta primer mix and a sample-barcoded 5' primer were used in a second PCR of about 7 to 12 cycles. Via MiXCR, TCRdb re-called the 5' RACE reads, giving one row per CDR3 protein. Of about 1.8 million distinct CDR3 sequences in the sample, about 50% were seen once. The sequence was obtained from a woman aged 40-49 years in good health. The specimen sequenced was blood. The chain combines TRBV27 with TRBJ2-1; TRBD1 might be the D (6 bases). CDR3 in DNA: TGTGCCAGCAGTACCAGCCCGTCTTTATACTTTGAGGACAGCACTACCTTTACAAGTGAGCAGTTCTTC. This translates into CASSTSPSLYFEDSTTFTSEQFF.